Described below is a single T cell receptor (beta chain) sequence and its context. The antigen is not known. Trimming pared 4 bases from V and 3 bases from J, leaving 11 bases between. Per germline, CDR1 SGHKS and CDR2 YYEKEE (reference sequence). This CDR3 contains 14 residues. This record comes from a study of identical twins. Study-level results: Models predicted too little out-of-frame TCR alpha sharing in monozygotic twins. Twins shared beta out-of-frame sequences in excess, but this excess was weaker. Cord blood beta clonotypes that were abundant carried fewer insertions, and memory repertoires showed no such trend.

TCRdb passed the 5' RACE reads through MiXCR, listing each CDR3 protein once. The table includes under 1 million distinct CDR3 sequences, over 9% detected once. The data were also submitted as part of a second study, on yellow fever vaccine responses in identical twins. As that study records: Reported findings indicate that twins' vaccine T cell responses seemed partially convergent, partially personalized.

This clonotype originated in a woman aged 18-35 years in good health. Sequencing was done on a sample of PBMCs. The chain has TRBV5-5 and TRBJ1-3, with TRBD1 as a possible D gene (6 bases). DNA of the CDR3: TGTGCCAGCAGCGGTACAGGGATTGGAAACACCATATATTTT. This codes for CASSGTGIGNTIYF.